These 27 T cell receptor beta chains were all obtained from the same sample, sequenced in a study of cytomegalovirus exposure and HLA in healthy donors. PCR employed 60 Vbeta and 13 Jbeta primers. TCRdb keeps only in-frame clones here, not all; method: immunoSEQ multiplex PCR. This sample has fewer than 110,000 clones, with around 83% found just once. What was sequenced was PBMCs. The receptors derive from a man younger than 40 in good health and CMV-seronegative.

The J gene is TRBJ1-4, the V gene TRBV4-1; TRBD1 agrees at 11 bases. The CDR3 covers 15 residues. Germline V lookup: CDR1 MGHRA, CDR2 YSYEKL. J was trimmed by 7 bases and V by 3 bases; bases with no gene match: 4. CDR3 sequence reads: CASSHPGTGGEKLFF. In DNA, the CDR3 is TGCGCCAGCAGCCATCCGGGGACAGGGGGTGAAAAACTGTTTTTT.

J is TRBJ2-7 and V is TRBV10-1, with D perhaps TRBD2 (6 bases). The germline gives CDR1 WNHNN, CDR2 SYGVQD (reference sequence). This CDR3 contains 15 residues. The ends were cut back, 6 bases at V and 4 bases at J, with 19 bases in the middle. The CDR3 DNA reads TGCGCCAGCAGCCCGCCGTCCATTCGGGGGTACGAGCAGTACTTC. Translated, it gives CASSPPSIRGYEQYF.

The V call is TRBV23-1, the J call TRBJ1-3, with unresolved D. TRBV23-1 counts as an open reading frame of uncertain function. This CDR3 has 21 amino acids. V was clipped by 0 bases and J by 0 bases, with 24 bases between them. CDR3 in DNA: TGCGCCAGCAGTCAATCTAGTATTAAGGTAACAGCCTCTTTCTCTGGAAACACCATATATTTT. It codes for CASSQSSIKVTASFSGNTIYF.

V is TRBV14 and J is TRBJ2-7; 10 nucleotides align to TRBD1. Germline CDR1 reads SGHDN; CDR2 reads FVKESK. With V trimmed by 2 bases and J by 5 bases, 12 bases remained unmatched. CDR3 length: 17 amino acids. The CDR3 bases are TGTGCCAGCAGCCAATTGACAGGGGGCCCCGTTCGGAACGAGCAGTACTTC. Its translation is CASSQLTGGPVRNEQYF.

The chain joins TRBV7-3 to TRBJ2-1; 7 nucleotides agree with TRBD2. Trimming removed 5 bases from V and 0 bases from J; junction bases left unmatched: 4. Per germline, CDR1 SGHTA and CDR2 FQGTGA. The CDR3 contains 15 residues. In DNA, the CDR3 is TGTGCCAGCAGCAAACTAGCGAGCTCCTACAATGAGCAGTTCTTC. Its translation is CASSKLASSYNEQFF.

The rearrangement uses TRBV15 and TRBJ2-3; 10 bases fit TRBD2. Germline V CDR1 and CDR2: LNHNV, YYDKDF (reference sequence). The CDR3 loop spans 17 amino acids. Germline trimming cut 4 bases from V and 6 bases from J; bases unmatched to any gene: 13. The CDR3 loop reads CATSKASGSVLGDTQYF. CDR3 nucleotide sequence: TGTGCCACCAGCAAGGCTAGCGGGAGTGTACTGGGGGATACGCAGTATTTT.

The CDR3 sequence: CASSTRTSGTTYNEQFF. The CDR3 DNA follows: TGTGCCAGCAGCACCCGGACTAGCGGGACGACCTACAATGAGCAGTTCTTC. The J gene is TRBJ2-1, the V gene TRBV7-8; 12 bases align to TRBD2. V lost 5 bases and J lost 2; bases outside the gene matches: 7. The CDR3 is 17 residues long. Germline lookup yields CDR1 SGHVS and CDR2 FQNEAQ.

The rearrangement joins TRBV13 to TRBJ2-1; TRBD2 might be the D (7 bases). The CDR3 extends over 16 amino acids. The V gene lost 4 bases and the J gene lost 4 bases, with 17 bases spanning the gap. Germline lookup yields CDR1 PRHDT and CDR2 FYEKMQ (reference sequence). In DNA, the CDR3 is TGTGCCAGCAGCTATCTCTCCGGGGGGCCATACAATGAGCAGTTCTTC. Its translation: CASSYLSGGPYNEQFF.

This clone was seen only once. V usage is TRBV6-5 and J usage is TRBJ2-5, with 7 bases fitting TRBD2. CDR1 is MNHEY and CDR2 is SVGAGI in the germline V gene. Trimming cost V 0 bases and J 5 bases; bases outside gene matches: 6. CDR3 length: 15 amino acids. This CDR3 reads CASSYSILARETQYF. CDR3 sequence (DNA): TGTGCCAGCAGTTACTCAATACTAGCGCGGGAGACCCAGTACTTC.

The chain employs TRBV4-1 and TRBJ1-4; D is ambiguous. The length of the CDR3 is 15 residues. Looked up from germline, CDR1 is MGHRA and CDR2 is YSYEKL. Trimming took off 1 base at V and 5 bases at J, with 11 bases between the two ends. DNA for the CDR3: TGCGCCAGCAGCCAAGGACACAGCTTAAATGAAAAACTGTTTTTT. Amino acids: CASSQGHSLNEKLFF.

V gene TRBV27 combines with J gene TRBJ2-2; no clear D. The V and J ends lost 5 bases and 2 bases respectively, with 9 bases between them. CDR1 is MNHEY and CDR2 is SMNVEV in the germline V gene (reference sequence). This CDR3 is built from 14 residues. CDR3 nucleotides: TGTGCCAGCAGTACGAACAGCAACACCGGGGAGCTGTTTTTT. This translates into CASSTNSNTGELFF.

The rearrangement joins TRBV5-1 to TRBJ2-5; weak D call: TRBD1 (6 bases). V lost 0 bases and J lost 2, with 8 bases in between. The CDR3 has 14 amino acids. The V gene's germline CDR1 is SGHRS and CDR2 YFSETQ. The CDR3 loop is CASSLETGQETQYF. The DNA of the CDR3 is TGCGCCAGCAGCTTGGAAACAGGGCAAGAGACCCAGTACTTC. Using reference TRBV5-1 and TRBJ2-5 for the parts outside the CDR3, the full variable domain is KAGVTQTPRYLIKTRGQQVTLSCSPISGHRSVSWYQQTPGQGLQFLFEYFSETQRNKGNFPGRFSGRQFSNSRSEMNVSTLELGDSALYLCASSLETGQETQYFGPGTRLLVL.

The chain carries TRBV5-6 and TRBJ1-6; 8 positions agree with TRBD1. The J segment lost 9 bases and the V segment lost 4 bases, leaving 6 bases of the junction unmatched. Germline CDR1 and CDR2: SGHDT and YYEEEE. CDR3 length equals 14 residues. CDR3 sequence (DNA): TGTGCCAGCAGCCGGCGGACAGGGATTTCACCCCTCCACTTT. Its protein product is CASSRRTGISPLHF. The complete variable domain, with remaining parts taken from reference TRBV5-6 and TRBJ1-6, reads DAGVTQSPTHLIKTRGQQVTLRCSPKSGHDTVSWYQQALGQGPQFIFQYYEEEERQRGNFPDRFSGHQFPNYSSELNVNALLLGDSALYLCASSRRTGISPLHFGNGTRLTVT.

The chain employs TRBV2 and TRBJ2-1; D is ambiguous. Trimming removed 5 bases from V and 7 bases from J, with 12 bases in between. This CDR3 comprises 13 residues. Per the germline V gene, CDR1 is SNHLY and CDR2 is FYNNEI. CDR3 sequence (DNA): TGTGCCAGCAGTCCTTTCGTCAGTAATGAGCAGTTCTTC. Translation: CASSPFVSNEQFF.

The chain joins TRBV5-8 to TRBJ1-5; no reliable D call. Trimming left V 0 bases short and J 1 base short, with 5 bases between. This CDR3 comprises 14 residues. Germline V gene sequence: CDR1 SGHTS, CDR2 YDEGEE. CDR3 region: CASSLGTSNQPQHF. As DNA, the CDR3 is TGTGCCAGCAGCTTGGGAACAAGCAATCAGCCCCAGCATTTT. Supplemented by reference TRBV5-8 and TRBJ1-5, the full variable domain reads EAGVTQSPTHLIKTRGQQATLRCSPISGHTSVYWYQQALGLGLQFLLWYDEGEERNRGNFPPRFSGRQFPNYSSELNVNALELEDSALYLCASSLGTSNQPQHFGDGTRLSIL.

Regarding this clone: Other DNA sequences of this sample code for an identical CDR3. The chain carries TRBV9 and TRBJ2-7, with TRBD1 identical over 8 bases. Germline V gives CDR1 SGDLS, CDR2 YYNGEE. V was pared by 1 base and J by 3 bases, with 3 bases of the junction left unmatched. The CDR3 covers 14 residues. The CDR3 protein is CASSVTGQGYEQYF. The CDR3 DNA reads as TGTGCCAGCAGCGTAACCGGACAGGGCTACGAGCAGTACTTC.

The chain has TRBV6-6 and TRBJ2-5, with D uncertain. The ends were cut back, 2 bases at V and 4 bases at J, with 11 bases in the middle. This CDR3 is 14 amino acids long. Germline assignment: CDR1 MNHNY and CDR2 SVGAGI (reference sequence). The CDR3 region is CASSYDLDSETQYF. The CDR3 nucleotides read TGTGCCAGCAGTTACGATCTAGACTCAGAGACCCAGTACTTC.

The chain joins TRBV5-1 to TRBJ2-2; 9 positions match TRBD1. The J segment lost 4 bases and the V segment lost 4 bases, leaving 8 bases of the junction unmatched. Germline V gives CDR1 SGHRS, CDR2 YFSETQ. CDR3 length: 16 amino acids. CDR3 protein: CASSRAGTGPTGELFF. The CDR3, as DNA: TGCGCCAGCAGCAGAGCCGGGACAGGGCCCACCGGGGAGCTGTTTTTT.

The chain recombines TRBV7-2 with TRBJ2-2, with 8 bases aligning to TRBD1. V gave up 5 bases and J gave up 4 bases; unmatched junction bases: 6. The CDR3 extends over 15 amino acids. The germline V gene has CDR1 SGHTA and CDR2 FQGNSA. This CDR3 is CASSVTGDSTGELFF. The CDR3 coding sequence is TGTGCCAGCAGCGTGACAGGGGACAGCACCGGGGAGCTGTTTTTT.

This clone came up once. The CDR3 here is CASSLEFSGGLDYEQYF. CDR3 DNA sequence: TGCGCCAGCAGCTTGGAGTTTAGCGGGGGGCTTGATTACGAGCAGTACTTC. This chain connects TRBV5-1 to TRBJ2-7; 10 nucleotides align to TRBD2. V lost 0 bases to trimming and J lost 4 bases; unmatched junction nucleotides: 10. The V gene's germline CDR1 is SGHRS and CDR2 YFSETQ. The CDR3 runs to 17 residues.

The chain uses TRBV2 and TRBJ2-5, with 7 positions matching TRBD1. This CDR3 region has 13 residues. Per the germline V gene, CDR1 is SNHLY and CDR2 is FYNNEI. V lost 11 bases and J lost 5; bases outside the gene matches: 11. The CDR3 DNA reads TGTGCCTCCGGGCAAGGGGGCGTGGAGACCCAGTACTTC. This encodes CASGQGGVETQYF.

The sample holds one count of this clone. V is TRBV7-9 and J is TRBJ2-1, with TRBD1 as a possible D gene (5 bases). The CDR3 contains 14 residues. Germline V lookup: CDR1 SEHNR, CDR2 FQNEAQ (reference sequence). Trimming removed 5 bases at V and 12 bases at J, with 20 bases between. The CDR3 here is CASSHSRQQDSQFF. CDR3 bases: TGTGCCAGCAGCCACTCAAGACAGCAAGATTCGCAGTTCTTC. Combining the CDR3 with reference TRBV7-9 and TRBJ2-1 gives the whole variable domain DTGVSQNPRHKITKRGQNVTFRCDPISEHNRLYWYRQTLGQGPEFLTYFQNEAQLEKSRLLSDRFSAERPKGSFSTLEIQRTEQGDSAMYLCASSHSRQQDSQFFGPGTRLTVL.

V gene TRBV7-3 combines with J gene TRBJ2-1, with no clear D. Trimming left V 3 bases short and J 4 bases short, with 13 bases between. The CDR3 length is 15 residues. Germline V gene sequence: CDR1 SGHTA, CDR2 FQGTGA. DNA for the CDR3: TGTGCCAGCAGCTTTGGGCACACACAATACAATGAGCAGTTCTTC. It translates to CASSFGHTQYNEQFF.

The gene calls are TRBV6-5 and TRBJ2-1; 8 bases fit TRBD2. This CDR3 comprises 14 residues. The V gene's germline CDR1 is MNHEY and CDR2 SVGAGI. Trimming at V came to 6 bases and at J to 3 bases, leaving 4 bases not matched to a gene. The CDR3 here is CASRGTSHYNEQFF. CDR3 sequence (DNA): TGTGCCAGCAGGGGGACTAGTCACTACAATGAGCAGTTCTTC.

This chain uses TRBV28 with TRBJ2-7, with 15 bases aligning to TRBD2. There are 18 residues in the CDR3. J gave up 0 bases and V 7 bases, and 10 bases lay outside the gene matches. CDR1 and CDR2 (germline): MDHEN, SYDVKM. The CDR3: CASITTGLAGGSSYEQYF. In DNA form, the CDR3 reads TGTGCCAGCATCACAACCGGACTAGCGGGGGGGAGCTCCTACGAGCAGTACTTC.

V and J are TRBV6-6 and TRBJ2-7, with D possibly TRBD2 on 5 matching bases. Germline values: CDR1 MNHNY, CDR2 SVGAGI (reference sequence). This CDR3 contains 13 residues. The V gene lost 5 bases and the J gene lost 3 bases, with 11 bases spanning the gap. The CDR3 nucleotides are TGTGCCAGCAGTCCCGGGAACCGCTACGAGCAGTACTTC. Protein product: CASSPGNRYEQYF.

The gene calls are TRBV10-3 and TRBJ2-7; 8 bases match TRBD1. The CDR3 loop spans 13 amino acids. Germline CDR1 is ENHRY and CDR2 is SYGVKD. J lost 1 base, V lost 6 bases, and 2 bases had no gene match. This CDR3 reads CAIRGTGSYEQYF. The CDR3 DNA sequence: TGTGCCATCAGAGGGACAGGATCCTACGAGCAGTACTTC.